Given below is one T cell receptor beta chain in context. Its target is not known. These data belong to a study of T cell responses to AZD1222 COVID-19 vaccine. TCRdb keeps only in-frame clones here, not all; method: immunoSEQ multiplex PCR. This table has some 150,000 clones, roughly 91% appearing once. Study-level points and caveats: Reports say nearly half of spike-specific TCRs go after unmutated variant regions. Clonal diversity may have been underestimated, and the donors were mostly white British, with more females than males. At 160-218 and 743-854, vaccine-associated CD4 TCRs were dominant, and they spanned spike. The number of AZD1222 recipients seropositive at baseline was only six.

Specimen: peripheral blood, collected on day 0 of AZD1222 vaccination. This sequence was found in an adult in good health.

DNA of the CDR3: TGTGCCAGTAGTTTGAACGGACAGGCGGGCACCGGGGAGCTGTTTTTT. Its protein product is CASSLNGQAGTGELFF. The chain couples TRBV19 to TRBJ2-2, with 7 nucleotides matching TRBD1. The CDR3 is made up of 16 amino acids. V lost 5 bases and J lost 4; bases outside the gene matches: 10. Germline V gives CDR1 LNHDA, CDR2 SQIVND (reference sequence). Filled out from reference TRBV19 and TRBJ2-2, the complete variable domain reads DGGITQSPKYLFRKEGQNVTLSCEQNLNHDAMYWYRQDPGQGLRLIYYSQIVNDFQKGDIAEGYSVSREKKESFPLTVTSAQKNPTAFYLCASSLNGQAGTGELFFGEGSRLTVL.